This T cell receptor (beta chain) was retrieved from a study of blood T cell repertoires in COVID-19. Whole-study context: COVID-19 samples, acute and convalescent, were from the United States, Italy and Spain. PBMCs, B-cell-depleted T cells, or T cells provided the cDNA or gDNA that made up the material.

Trimming left V 0 bases short and J 0 bases short, with 10 bases between. CDR1 and CDR2 (germline): SGHTA, FQGNSA. This CDR3 region has 16 residues. Generated by immunoSEQ multiplex PCR, the TCRdb table keeps only in-frame clones and is missing some. The data show some 140,000 clones, approximately 85% seen once. This chain connects TRBV7-2 to TRBJ2-3; possibly TRBD2 for D (7 bases). The sample was peripheral blood. The receptor comes from a man aged 55 to 70 with COVID-19, enrolled during active disease. CDR3 region: CASSLAGGTSTDTQYF. CDR3 bases: TGTGCCAGCAGCTTAGCGGGGGGGACAAGCACAGATACGCAGTATTTT.